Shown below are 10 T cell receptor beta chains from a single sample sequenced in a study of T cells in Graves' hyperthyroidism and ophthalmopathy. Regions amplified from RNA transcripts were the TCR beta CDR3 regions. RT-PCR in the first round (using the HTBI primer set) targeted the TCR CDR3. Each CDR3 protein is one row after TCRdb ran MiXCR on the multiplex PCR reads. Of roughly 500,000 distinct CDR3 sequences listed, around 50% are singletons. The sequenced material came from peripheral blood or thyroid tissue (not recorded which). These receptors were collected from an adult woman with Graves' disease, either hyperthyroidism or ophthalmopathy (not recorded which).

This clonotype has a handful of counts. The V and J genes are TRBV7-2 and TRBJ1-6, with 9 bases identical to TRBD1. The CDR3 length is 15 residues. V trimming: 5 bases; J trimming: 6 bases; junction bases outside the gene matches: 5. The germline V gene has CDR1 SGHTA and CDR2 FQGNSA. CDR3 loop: CASSPWDRVNSPLHF. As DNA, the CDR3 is TGTGCCAGCAGCCCCTGGGACAGGGTTAATTCACCCCTCCACTTT.

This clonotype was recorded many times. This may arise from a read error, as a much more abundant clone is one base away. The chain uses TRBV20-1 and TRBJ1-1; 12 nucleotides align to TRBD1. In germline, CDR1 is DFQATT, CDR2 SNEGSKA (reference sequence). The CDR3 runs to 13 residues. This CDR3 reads CSGTGGANTEAFF. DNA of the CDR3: TGCAGCGGGACAGGGGGCGCGAACACTGAAGCTTTCTTT.

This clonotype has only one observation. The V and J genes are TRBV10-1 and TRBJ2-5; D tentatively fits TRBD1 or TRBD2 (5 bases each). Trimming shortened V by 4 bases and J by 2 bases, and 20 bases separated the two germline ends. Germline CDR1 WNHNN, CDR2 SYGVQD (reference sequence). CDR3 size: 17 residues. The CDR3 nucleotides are TGCGCCAGCAGTGCTCTCCCGGGGCGAGGGGATCAAGAGACCCAGTACTTC. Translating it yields CASSALPGRGDQETQYF.

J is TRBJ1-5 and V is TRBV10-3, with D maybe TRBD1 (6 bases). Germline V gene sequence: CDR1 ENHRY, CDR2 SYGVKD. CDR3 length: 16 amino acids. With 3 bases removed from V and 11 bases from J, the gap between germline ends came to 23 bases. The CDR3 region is CAISDTGSPAGETQHF. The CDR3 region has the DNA TGTGCCATCAGTGACACAGGGAGTCCGGCGGGAGAGACCCAGCATTTT.

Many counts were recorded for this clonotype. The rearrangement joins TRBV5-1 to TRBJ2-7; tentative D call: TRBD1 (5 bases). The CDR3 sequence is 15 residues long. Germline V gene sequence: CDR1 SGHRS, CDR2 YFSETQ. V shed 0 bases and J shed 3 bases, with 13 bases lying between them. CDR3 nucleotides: TGCGCCAGCAGCTTGGAGGGGTCGTCCTTCTACGAGCAGTACTTC. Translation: CASSLEGSSFYEQYF.

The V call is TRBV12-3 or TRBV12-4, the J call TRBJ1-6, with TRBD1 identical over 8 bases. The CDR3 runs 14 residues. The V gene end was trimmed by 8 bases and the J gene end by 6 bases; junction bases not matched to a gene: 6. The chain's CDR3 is CASGIDRGNSPLHF. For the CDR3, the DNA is TGTGCCAGCGGAATTGACAGGGGTAATTCACCCCTCCACTTT.

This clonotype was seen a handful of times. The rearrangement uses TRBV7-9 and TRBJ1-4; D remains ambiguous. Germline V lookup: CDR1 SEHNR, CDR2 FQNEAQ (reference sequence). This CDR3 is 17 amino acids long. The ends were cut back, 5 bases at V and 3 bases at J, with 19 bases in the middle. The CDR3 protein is CASSVGQPFGANEKLFF. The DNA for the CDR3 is TGTGCCAGCAGCGTAGGGCAGCCCTTTGGCGCTAATGAAAAACTGTTTTTT. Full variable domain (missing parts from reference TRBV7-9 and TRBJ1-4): DTGVSQNPRHKITKRGQNVTFRCDPISEHNRLYWYRQTLGQGPEFLTYFQNEAQLEKSRLLSDRFSAERPKGSFSTLEIQRTEQGDSAMYLCASSVGQPFGANEKLFFGSGTQLSVL.

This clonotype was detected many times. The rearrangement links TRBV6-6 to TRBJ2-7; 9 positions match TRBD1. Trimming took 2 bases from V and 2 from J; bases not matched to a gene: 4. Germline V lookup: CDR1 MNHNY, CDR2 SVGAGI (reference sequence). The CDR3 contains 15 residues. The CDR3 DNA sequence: TGTGCCAGCAGTTACCCGGGACAGGGACCCTACGAGCAGTACTTC. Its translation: CASSYPGQGPYEQYF.

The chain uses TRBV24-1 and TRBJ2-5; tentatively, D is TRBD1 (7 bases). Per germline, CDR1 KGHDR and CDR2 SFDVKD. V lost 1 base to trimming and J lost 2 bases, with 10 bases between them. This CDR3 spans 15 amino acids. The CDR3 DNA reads TGTGCCACCAGTGATTTTGCGGGACAGCAAGAGACCCAGTACTTC. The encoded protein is CATSDFAGQQETQYF.

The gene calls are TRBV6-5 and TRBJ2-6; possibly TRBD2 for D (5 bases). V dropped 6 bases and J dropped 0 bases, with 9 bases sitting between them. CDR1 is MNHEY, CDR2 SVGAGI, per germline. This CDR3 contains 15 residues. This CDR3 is CASREGSSGANVLTF. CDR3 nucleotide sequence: TGTGCCAGCAGAGAGGGATCCTCTGGGGCCAACGTCCTGACTTTC.